This T cell receptor beta chain was sequenced during a study of blood T cell repertoires in COVID-19. On the study more broadly: T cells, B-cell-depleted T cells, or PBMCs provided the cDNA or gDNA that served as material.

V was cut by 0 bases and J by 4 bases, with 6 bases left in between. This CDR3 is 13 amino acids long. CDR1 is GTSNPN, CDR2 SVGIG, per germline (reference sequence). Participants' reported clinical history set cohort assignment. Two negative PCRs, clearance, or symptom resolution characterized the recovered Cohort 3 donors. Using immunoSEQ multiplex PCR, the repertoire was profiled, and TCRdb retains in-frame clones only, with some absent. Of over 200,000 clones detected, over 80% appear once; the ten largest clones hold 1.2%. The sequenced material came from PBMCs or T cells enriched from blood (not recorded which). The rearrangement links TRBV30 to TRBJ2-2; maybe TRBD2 (5 bases). The receptor's source is a man aged 25 to 40 who had recovered from COVID-19. The CDR3 sequence: CAWSVGSTGELFF. The DNA of the CDR3 is TGTGCCTGGAGTGTTGGGAGCACCGGGGAGCTGTTTTTT.